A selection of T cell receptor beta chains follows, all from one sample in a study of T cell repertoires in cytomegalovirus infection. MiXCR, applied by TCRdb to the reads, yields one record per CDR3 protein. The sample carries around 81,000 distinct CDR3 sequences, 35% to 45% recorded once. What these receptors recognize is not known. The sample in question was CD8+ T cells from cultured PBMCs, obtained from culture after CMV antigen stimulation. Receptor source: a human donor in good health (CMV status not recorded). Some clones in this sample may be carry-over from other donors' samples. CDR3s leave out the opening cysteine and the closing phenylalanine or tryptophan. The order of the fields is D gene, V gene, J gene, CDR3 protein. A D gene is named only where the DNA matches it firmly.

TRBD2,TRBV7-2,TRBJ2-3,ASSLESGGQSDTQY
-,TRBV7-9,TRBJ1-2,ASSFGQGNYGYT
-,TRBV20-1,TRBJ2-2,SAAEGGGGELF
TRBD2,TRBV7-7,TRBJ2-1,ASSLGLAASYNEQF
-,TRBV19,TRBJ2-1,ASSILLAGFRNEQF
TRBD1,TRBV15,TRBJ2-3,ATSRGDRGADTQY
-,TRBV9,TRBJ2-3,ASSGWGSDTDTQY
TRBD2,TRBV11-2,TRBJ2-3,ASSLVPSGGFADTQY
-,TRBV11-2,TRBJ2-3,ASSLRGGISSTDTQY
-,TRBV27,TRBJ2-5,AARRGGEETQY
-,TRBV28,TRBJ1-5,ASNVVGYNQPQH
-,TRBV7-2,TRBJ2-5,ASSPVRDYQETQY
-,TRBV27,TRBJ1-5,ASSDQGQPQH
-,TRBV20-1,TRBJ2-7,SARPGSNSYEQY
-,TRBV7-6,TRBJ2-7,ASSLVDRPDEQY
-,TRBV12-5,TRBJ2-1,ASGFLMGAYNEQF
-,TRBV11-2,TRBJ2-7,ASSLGQVSYEQY
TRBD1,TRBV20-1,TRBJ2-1,SARERDRRNYNEQF
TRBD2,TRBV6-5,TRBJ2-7,ASSYFDLAGIDEQY
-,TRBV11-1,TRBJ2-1,ASSLGQGIYNEQF
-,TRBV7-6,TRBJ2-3,ASSAEDTQY
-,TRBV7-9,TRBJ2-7,ASTSRTERYEQY
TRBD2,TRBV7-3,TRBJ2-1,ASSSPGLAGGQSSYNEQF
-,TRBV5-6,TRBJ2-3,ASSLEADTQY
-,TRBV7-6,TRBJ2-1,ASSLGLGRGDEQF
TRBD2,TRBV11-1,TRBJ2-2,ASSLYGTSGANTGELF
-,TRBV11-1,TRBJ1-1,ASSLARQVTEAF
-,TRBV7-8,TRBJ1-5,ASSLRRDTGYSNQPQH
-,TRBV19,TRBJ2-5,ASSAVGTQY
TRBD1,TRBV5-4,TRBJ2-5,ASSTRTGIQETQY
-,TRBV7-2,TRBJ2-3,ASSSFGLDTDTQY
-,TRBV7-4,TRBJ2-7,ASSGSTGIFPYEQY
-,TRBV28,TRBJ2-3,ASTVEGPDTQY
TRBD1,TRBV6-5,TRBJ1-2,ASSPGQAAILYGYT
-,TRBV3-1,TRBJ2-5,ASSQGTAQETQY
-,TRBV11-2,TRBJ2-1,ASSFTPEQF